These T cell receptor beta chains were read from a single sample in a study of identical twins. One entry per CDR3 protein, called by TCRdb with MiXCR from the 5' RACE reads. The sample consists of 1.5 million or so distinct CDR3 sequences, around 29% of them appearing once. Sequenced sample: cord blood. The receptors derive from a newborn girl in good health. The CDR3 runs from the conserved cysteine through the conserved F or W. The D gene is left open where the match is weak. The size entry is marked missing in some rows and otherwise reads once, few, many or a size class.

d_call,clone_size,v_call,j_call,cdr3_aa,cdr3_nt
.,once,TRBV2,TRBJ1-2,CASIRTWGYGYTF,TGTGCCAGCATACGTACTTGGGGCTATGGCTACACCTTC
TRBD2,few,TRBV9,TRBJ2-7,CASSVAGGLTYEQYF,TGTGCCAGCAGCGTAGCGGGAGGGCTCACATACGAGCAGTACTTC
TRBD1,few,TRBV7-2,TRBJ1-2,CASSLPLGQGANYGYTF,TGTGCCAGCAGCTTACCCCTTGGACAGGGGGCGAACTATGGCTACACCTTC
.,few,TRBV6-6,TRBJ1-5,CASSYSPTGNQPQHF,TGTGCCAGCAGTTACTCGCCGACGGGCAATCAGCCCCAGCATTTT
.,.,TRBV19,TRBJ1-5,CASSIQGPNQPQHF,TGTGCCAGTAGTATACAAGGCCCCAATCAGCCCCAGCATTTT
.,many,TRBV27,TRBJ2-4,CASSSRDTKNIQYF,TGTGCCAGCAGTTCTCGGGACACCAAAAACATTCAGTACTTC
.,.,TRBV2,TRBJ2-7,CASRGRPTYEQYF,TGTGCCAGCAGAGGCCGGCCTACCTACGAGCAGTACTTC
TRBD2,many,TRBV7-9,TRBJ2-1,CASSLGRTRDYQYNEQFF,TGTGCCAGCAGCTTAGGCCGAACCCGGGACTACCAATACAATGAGCAGTTCTTC
TRBD1,.,TRBV3-1,TRBJ1-6,CASSQDRQGGSPLHF,TGTGCCAGCAGCCAAGATAGACAGGGGGGTTCACCCCTCCACTTT
TRBD2,many,TRBV10-3,TRBJ2-1,CAITASGGFYNEQFF,TGTGCCATCACCGCTAGCGGGGGGTTCTACAATGAGCAGTTCTTC
.,.,TRBV20-1,TRBJ1-2,CSARGQSGYTF,TGCAGTGCTAGAGGGCAGTCCGGCTACACCTTC
.,few,TRBV7-2,TRBJ1-6,CASSLVGSRSPLHF,TGTGCCAGCAGCTTAGTCGGTTCTCGCTCACCCCTCCACTTT
.,few,TRBV4-1,TRBJ2-1,CASSQDGTYSYNEQFF,TGCGCCAGCAGCCAAGATGGGACGTACTCCTACAATGAGCAGTTCTTC
.,few,TRBV21-1,TRBJ1-2,CASSKTLPLHYGYTF,TGTGCCAGCAGCAAAACCTTACCCCTCCACTATGGCTACACCTTC
.,.,TRBV21-1,TRBJ2-1,CASSPPPAGGTNEQFF,TGTGCCAGCAGCCCCCCCCCCGCAGGGGGTACGAATGAGCAGTTCTTC
.,.,TRBV2,TRBJ2-5,CASRAQEQYF,TGTGCCAGCAGAGCTCAGGAGCAGTACTTC
TRBD1,.,TRBV27,TRBJ1-1,CASSLYRGIGTEAFF,TGTGCCAGCAGTTTATACAGGGGAATCGGGACTGAAGCTTTCTTT
.,.,TRBV21-1,TRBJ1-2,CASSKDCTNYGYTF,TGTGCCAGCAGCAAAGATTGTACTAACTATGGCTACACCTTC
.,few,TRBV9,TRBJ1-2,CASSVGGGDGYTF,TGTGCCAGCAGCGTAGGTGGCGGGGATGGCTACACCTTC
.,.,TRBV20-1,TRBJ2-1,CSAKDTDNEQFF,TGCAGTGCTAAGGACACTGACAATGAGCAGTTCTTC
TRBD2,once,TRBV3-1,TRBJ2-1,CASSQQRLAGVQNEQFF,TGTGCCAGCAGCCAGCAACGACTAGCGGGAGTCCAGAATGAGCAGTTCTTC
.,.,TRBV5-1,TRBJ2-7,CASSGGFHEQYF,TGCGCCAGCAGCGGGGGGTTCCACGAGCAGTACTTC
.,many,TRBV4-2,TRBJ2-7,CASSQQLGKQYF,TGTGCCAGCAGCCAGCAACTAGGCAAGCAGTACTTC
.,.,TRBV20-1,TRBJ1-2,CSASVDGYTF,TGCAGTGCTAGTGTGGATGGCTACACCTTC
.,few,TRBV10-3,TRBJ1-5,CAISEPDQPQHF,TGTGCCATCAGTGAGCCCGATCAGCCCCAGCATTTT
TRBD1,.,TRBV28,TRBJ2-7,CASSTRTGYSYEQYF,TGTGCCAGCAGTACAAGGACAGGTTACTCCTACGAGCAGTACTTC
TRBD1,.,TRBV20-1,TRBJ1-4,CSALRTGFATNEKLFF,TGCAGTGCCCTACGGACAGGGTTCGCAACTAATGAAAAACTGTTTTTT
.,few,TRBV24-1,TRBJ2-7,CATSDLNQWDSRSGEQYF,TGTGCCACCAGTGATCTAAACCAATGGGACTCGCGGTCGGGCGAGCAGTACTTC
.,few,TRBV4-1,TRBJ2-1,CASSQMDLIPYNEQFF,TGCGCCAGCAGCCAAATGGACCTCATCCCATACAATGAGCAGTTCTTC
.,few,TRBV28,TRBJ2-3,CASSSQGGLADTQYF,TGTGCCAGCAGTTCCCAGGGTGGTTTGGCAGATACGCAGTATTTT
TRBD2,few,TRBV20-1,TRBJ2-7,CSARLAGAYNEQYF,TGCAGTGCTCGACTAGCGGGAGCTTACAATGAGCAGTACTTC
TRBD1,.,TRBV6-1,TRBJ2-7,CASKRGPYYEQYF,TGTGCCAGCAAGAGGGGGCCTTACTACGAGCAGTACTTC
TRBD2,few,TRBV20-1,TRBJ2-5,CSARVEDSGDGETQYF,TGCAGTGCTAGAGTAGAGGATAGCGGGGATGGGGAGACCCAGTACTTC
TRBD2,few,TRBV9,TRBJ2-1,CASSVGGGTSGGAGGSYNEQFF,TGTGCCAGCAGCGTAGGAGGAGGGACTAGCGGGGGGGCAGGGGGATCCTACAATGAGCAGTTCTTC
.,few,TRBV25-1,TRBJ2-6,CATQPNGANVLTF,TGTGCCACCCAACCTAACGGGGCCAACGTCCTGACTTTC
.,few,TRBV4-2,TRBJ2-7,CASSQDPDSPYEQYF,TGTGCCAGCAGCCAAGACCCGGACAGTCCCTACGAGCAGTACTTC
.,.,TRBV20-1,TRBJ2-5,CSAKVPSRETQYF,TGCAGTGCTAAAGTCCCTAGCCGGGAGACCCAGTACTTC
TRBD2,once,TRBV11-3,TRBJ2-5,CASSLDGGRGYEQYF,TGTGCCAGCAGCTTAGATGGCGGGAGGGGTTATGAGCAGTACTTC
.,many,TRBV5-1,TRBJ1-5,CASSQGYNQPQHF,TGCGCCAGCAGCCAGGGGTACAATCAGCCCCAGCATTTT
.,.,TRBV5-6,TRBJ2-3,CANSLGITSTDTQYF,TGTGCCAACAGCTTGGGCATAACCAGCACAGATACGCAGTATTTT
.,.,TRBV6-5,TRBJ2-3,CASSREMGDTQYF,TGTGCCAGCAGTCGAGAAATGGGCGATACGCAGTATTTT
.,.,TRBV7-2,TRBJ1-5,CASSPLSNQPRHF,TGTGCCAGCAGCCCACTCTCTAATCAGCCCCGGCATTTT
.,few,TRBV29-1,TRBJ2-7,CSVAGQGRNEQYF,TGCAGCGTTGCGGGGCAGGGGAGAAACGAGCAGTACTTC
TRBD2,once,TRBV12-5,TRBJ2-3,CAGGLVHSGTYTDTQYF,TGTGCTGGTGGTTTGGTACATAGCGGGACCTACACAGATACGCAGTATTTT
.,few,TRBV9,TRBJ2-3,CASSVGEAAYTDTQYF,TGTGCCAGCAGCGTAGGTGAAGCGGCCTACACAGATACGCAGTATTTT
TRBD1,few,TRBV10-3,TRBJ2-5,CAISGTGLNEQYF,TGTGCCATCAGTGGGACAGGGCTCAATGAGCAGTACTTC
.,.,TRBV7-9,TRBJ1-2,CASSLVSGSIMANYGYTF,TGTGCCAGCAGCTTAGTCTCAGGGAGCATAATGGCTAACTATGGCTACACCTTC
TRBD1,few,TRBV5-1,TRBJ2-1,CASTQDRAYNEQFF,TGCGCCAGCACCCAGGACAGGGCCTACAATGAGCAGTTCTTC